This T cell receptor (beta chain) appears in the sequencing data of a study of blood T cells in healthy people across ages (dated by TCRdb to between 2014 and 2017). About the full investigation: In model experiments, template switching captured about one uniquely barcoded TCR beta cDNA molecule for every two T cells. To track age-related changes in TCR beta repertoire diversity, the study relied on deep sequencing normalized with unique cDNA molecular identifiers. Donors were grouped into four age groups: young (average about 15 years), middle-aged (39), aged (about 60) and long-lived (approximately 82). Donors of different ages were randomly distributed across sequencing lanes to avoid experimental bias. Two additional independent replicas of 1 million unique cDNA reads from the same blood draw were analyzed for two donors (one aged 18 to 30 and one aged 80 or older).

According to the germline V gene, CDR1 reads MGHRA and CDR2 reads YSYEKL. V is shortened by 1 base, J by 4 bases, and the region joining them spans 14 bases. The CDR3 runs 16 amino acids, cysteine and phenylalanine included. The only DNA kept is the CDR3, 48 bases in frame from the first base. In this sample, this clonotype turned up many times. This receptor's antigen is unknown. Base qualities are not at hand, and no much larger clone is one base apart. Findings and caveats that apply to the study as a whole: Estimates of total diversity from one million sequenced T cells were regarded as lower bounds and underestimates. Because the CMV infection status of the donors was unknown, age-related changes in expanded clonotypes may potentially have been confounded. A strong correlation was found between observed TCR beta diversity and the percentage of naive T cells measured by flow cytometry. Because profiling used bulk unsorted PBMCs, naive and antigen-experienced compartments could not be compared conclusively. Observed TCR beta diversity per million T cells fell roughly linearly with age, and a significant reduction was already apparent by age around 39. The long-lived group showed more naive CD4+ T cells, fewer expanded clones and increased TCR diversity than the aged group, suggesting age selection.

Library creation used 5' RACE. The listed sequencing device is Illumina HiSeq 2500. A second PCR of about 7 to 12 cycles was performed with a sample-barcoded 5' primer and a J-beta primer mix. Each TCR beta cDNA molecule received a unique molecular identifier from a template-switch 5' adaptor carrying 12 random nucleotides. Each sample yielded at least 3 million CDR3-containing paired-end reads. The Mint cDNA synthesis kit, primed by a TRBC-specific oligonucleotide, was used to synthesize first-strand cDNA from all RNA. Following uracil-DNA glycosylase treatment, a first 18-cycle PCR with universal primers M1SS and BC2_uni_R was performed on all cDNA. Per the authors' processing: Normalization of each sample was performed by random selection of 1 million high-quality reads, each carrying a distinct molecular identifier. Reads sharing molecular identifiers were discarded rather than binned into consensus sequences. MiTCR, with a Q25 quality threshold and the strictest error-elimination algorithm, was used for CDR3 identification, clonotype clustering and error correction. A nonparametric unseen species model using Euler transformation provided a lower-bound estimate of total TCR beta diversity. The public reads were run again by TCRdb, first through fastp at Q25 and then through MiXCR, and only productive beta chains were kept. For every CDR3 protein sequence, its rows merge into one entry that carries the most common genes and DNA. For this entry, the V and J calls and clone size follow TCRdb and not the study's own pipeline. The sample table records 730,000 or so distinct CDR3 sequences; roughly two fifths of these occur just once. The ten top clones hold 30% of the sample.

The approximately 41 donors, aged about 6 to 100 years, were systemically healthy Caucasian individuals from Russia. About 9.1 milliliters of peripheral blood were collected from each donor into EDTA-treated Vacutainer tubes. Ficoll-Paque density-gradient centrifugation was used to isolate PBMCs, with at least 6.5 million obtained per sample. Trizol reagent was used to extract total RNA from PBMCs, with at least 6 micrograms per sample. For every donor, an aliquot of PBMCs went through flow cytometry to measure the percentages of naive CD45RAhigh/CD27high T cells. This TCR came from a man older than 75 in good health. Material for sequencing was blood. The V gene is TRBV4-1 and the J gene is TRBJ1-5, with the D gene call left open. The nucleotides are TGCGCCAGCAGCCAAGGAGATAGGGTAGGAAATCAGCCCCAGCATTTT. It translates as CASSQGDRVGNQPQHF.